This entry describes one T cell receptor (beta chain). V lost 4 bases to trimming and J lost 3 bases, with 11 bases between them. The V gene's germline CDR1 is KGHDR and CDR2 SFDVKD. The CDR3 is 15 amino acids. The beta constant-region primer was an equimolar mix of two oligonucleotides covering TRBC1 and TRBC2. The ligated cDNA underwent four PCR rounds using SP2 and nested alpha and beta constant-region primers. TCRdb independently ran MiXCR on the UMI-ligation and nested PCR reads; one entry per CDR3 protein. This table has roughly 24,000 distinct CDR3 sequences, 7% to 10% appearing once. The data stem from a study of naive and memory T cell subsets.

This chain connects TRBV24-1 to TRBJ2-2, with no clear D. The source is a human donor in good health. The sequenced sample consisted of central memory CD8+ T cells from blood. CDR3 DNA sequence: TGTGCCACCAGTGAATCTGGTTCGGACACCGGGGAGCTGTTTTTT. Residues: CATSESGSDTGELFF.